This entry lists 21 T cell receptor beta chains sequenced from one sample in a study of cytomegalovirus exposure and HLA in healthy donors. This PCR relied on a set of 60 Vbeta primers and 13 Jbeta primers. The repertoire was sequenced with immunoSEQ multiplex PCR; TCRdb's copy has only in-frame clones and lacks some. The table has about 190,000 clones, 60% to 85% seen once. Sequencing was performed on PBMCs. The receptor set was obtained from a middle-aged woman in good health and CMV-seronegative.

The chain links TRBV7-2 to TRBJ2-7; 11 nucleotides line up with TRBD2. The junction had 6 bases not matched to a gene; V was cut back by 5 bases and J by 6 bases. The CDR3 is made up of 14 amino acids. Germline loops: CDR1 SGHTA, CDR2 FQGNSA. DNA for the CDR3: TGTGCCAGCAGCCTGGGGCTAGCGGGAGGCGAGCAGTACTTC. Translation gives CASSLGLAGGEQYF.

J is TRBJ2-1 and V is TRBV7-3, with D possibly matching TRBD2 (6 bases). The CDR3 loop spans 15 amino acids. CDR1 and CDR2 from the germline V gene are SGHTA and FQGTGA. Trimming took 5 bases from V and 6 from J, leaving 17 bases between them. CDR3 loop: CASSRRAGTVNEQFF. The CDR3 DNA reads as TGTGCCAGCAGCCGAAGAGCCGGGACTGTCAATGAGCAGTTCTTC.

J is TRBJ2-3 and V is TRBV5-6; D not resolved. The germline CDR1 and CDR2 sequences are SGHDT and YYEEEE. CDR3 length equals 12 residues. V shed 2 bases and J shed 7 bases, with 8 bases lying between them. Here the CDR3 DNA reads TGTGCCAGCAGCTTACGAGAGAATACGCAGTATTTT. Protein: CASSLRENTQYF.

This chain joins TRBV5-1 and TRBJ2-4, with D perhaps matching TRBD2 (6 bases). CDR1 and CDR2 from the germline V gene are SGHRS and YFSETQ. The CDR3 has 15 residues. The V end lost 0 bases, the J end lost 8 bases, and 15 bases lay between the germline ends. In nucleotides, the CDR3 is TGCGCCAGCAGCTTGGCCTTTGTCCCGGGGGACATTCAGTACTTC. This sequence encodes CASSLAFVPGDIQYF.

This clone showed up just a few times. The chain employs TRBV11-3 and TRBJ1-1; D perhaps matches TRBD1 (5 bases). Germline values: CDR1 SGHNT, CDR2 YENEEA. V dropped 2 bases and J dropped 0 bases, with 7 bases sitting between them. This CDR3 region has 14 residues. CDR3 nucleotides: TGTGCCAGCAGCTTACGGACATTGAACACTGAAGCTTTCTTT. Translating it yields CASSLRTLNTEAFF.

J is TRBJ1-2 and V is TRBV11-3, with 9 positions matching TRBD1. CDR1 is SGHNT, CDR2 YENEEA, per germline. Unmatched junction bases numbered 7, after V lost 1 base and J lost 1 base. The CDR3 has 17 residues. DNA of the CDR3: TGTGCCAGCAGCTTAGCAGGGACAGGGAGCTATAACTATGGCTACACCTTC. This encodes CASSLAGTGSYNYGYTF.

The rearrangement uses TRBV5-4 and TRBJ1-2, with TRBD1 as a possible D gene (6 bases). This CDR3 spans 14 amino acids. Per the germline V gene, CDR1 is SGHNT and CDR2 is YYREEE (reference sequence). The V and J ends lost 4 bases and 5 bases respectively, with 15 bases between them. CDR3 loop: CASSPADRAYGYTF. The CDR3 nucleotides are TGTGCCAGCAGCCCGGCGGACAGAGCTTATGGCTACACCTTC.

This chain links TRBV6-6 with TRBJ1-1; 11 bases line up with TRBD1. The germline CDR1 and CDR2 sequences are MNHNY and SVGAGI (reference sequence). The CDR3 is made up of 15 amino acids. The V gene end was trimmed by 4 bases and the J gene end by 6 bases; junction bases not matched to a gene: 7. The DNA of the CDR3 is TGTGCCAGCAGTTTTGGGGGACAGGGGGAGGCTGAAGCTTTCTTT. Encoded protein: CASSFGGQGEAEAFF.

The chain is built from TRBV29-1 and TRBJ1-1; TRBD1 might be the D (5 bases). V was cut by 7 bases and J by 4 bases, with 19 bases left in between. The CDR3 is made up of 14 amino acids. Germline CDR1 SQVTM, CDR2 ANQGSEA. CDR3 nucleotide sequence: TGCAGCGCCCGACTCACAGGAAGGGGCACTGAAGCTTTCTTT. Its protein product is CSARLTGRGTEAFF.

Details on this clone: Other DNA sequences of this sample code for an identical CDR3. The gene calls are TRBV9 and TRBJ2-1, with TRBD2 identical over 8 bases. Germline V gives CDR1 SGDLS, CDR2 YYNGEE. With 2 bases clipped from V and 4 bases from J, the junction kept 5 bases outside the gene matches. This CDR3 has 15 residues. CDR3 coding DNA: TGTGCCAGCAGCGTCGGAGCGGGAGCTTACAATGAGCAGTTCTTC. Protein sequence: CASSVGAGAYNEQFF.

CDR3 region: CASSLKWTGINEQFF. CDR3 nucleotides: TGTGCCAGCAGCTTAAAATGGACAGGGATCAATGAGCAGTTCTTC. The chain employs TRBV5-6 and TRBJ2-1; 8 positions match TRBD1. The trim removed 2 bases at V and 6 bases at J, leaving 7 bases unmatched. The germline V gene has CDR1 SGHDT and CDR2 YYEEEE. This CDR3 region has 15 residues.

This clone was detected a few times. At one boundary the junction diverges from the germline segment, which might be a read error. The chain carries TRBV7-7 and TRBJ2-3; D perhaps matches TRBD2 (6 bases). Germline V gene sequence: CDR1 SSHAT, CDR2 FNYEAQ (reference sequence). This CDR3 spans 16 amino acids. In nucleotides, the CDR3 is TGTGCTAGCAGCTTAGGAGGCGGGAAGTGGGCAGATACGCAGTATTTT. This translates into CASSLGGGKWADTQYF. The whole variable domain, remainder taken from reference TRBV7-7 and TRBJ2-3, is GAGVSQSPRYKVTKRGQDVTLRCDPISSHATLYWYQQALGQGPEFLTYFNYEAQPDKSGLPSDRFSAERPEGSISTLTIQRTEQRDSAMYRCASSLGGGKWADTQYFGPGTRLTVL.

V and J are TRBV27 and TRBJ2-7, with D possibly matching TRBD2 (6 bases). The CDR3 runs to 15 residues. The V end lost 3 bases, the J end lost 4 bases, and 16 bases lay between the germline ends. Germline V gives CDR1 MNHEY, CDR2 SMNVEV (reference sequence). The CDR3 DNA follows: TGTGCCAGCAGTTTGAGGGCTGGGCGGGGATACGAGCAGTACGTC. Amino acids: CASSLRAGRGYEQYV.

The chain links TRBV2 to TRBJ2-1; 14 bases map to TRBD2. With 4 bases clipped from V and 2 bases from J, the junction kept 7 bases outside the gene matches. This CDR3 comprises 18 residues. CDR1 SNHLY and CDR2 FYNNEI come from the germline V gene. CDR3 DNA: TGTGCCAGCAGTGGGGGGACTAGCGGGAGTAAAACCTACAATGAGCAGTTCTTC. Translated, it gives CASSGGTSGSKTYNEQFF.

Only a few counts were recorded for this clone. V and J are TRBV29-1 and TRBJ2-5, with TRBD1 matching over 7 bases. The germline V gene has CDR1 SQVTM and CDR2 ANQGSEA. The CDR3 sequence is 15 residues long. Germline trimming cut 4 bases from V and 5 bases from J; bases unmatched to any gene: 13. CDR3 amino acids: CSVVLITGAYETQYF. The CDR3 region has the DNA TGCAGCGTTGTTTTAATAACAGGGGCCTATGAGACCCAGTACTTC. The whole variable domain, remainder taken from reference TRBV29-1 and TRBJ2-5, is SAVISQKPSRDICQRGTSLTIQCQVDSQVTMMFWYRQQPGQSLTLIATANQGSEATYESGFVIDKFPISRPNLTFSTLTVSNMSPEDSSIYLCSVVLITGAYETQYFGPGTRLLVL.

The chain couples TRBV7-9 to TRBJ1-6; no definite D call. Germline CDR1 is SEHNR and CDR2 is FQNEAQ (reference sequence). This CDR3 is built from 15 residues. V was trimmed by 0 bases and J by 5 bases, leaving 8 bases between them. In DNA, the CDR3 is TGTGCCAGCAGCTTAGCAGACAACAATAATTCACCCCTCCACTTT. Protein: CASSLADNNNSPLHF.

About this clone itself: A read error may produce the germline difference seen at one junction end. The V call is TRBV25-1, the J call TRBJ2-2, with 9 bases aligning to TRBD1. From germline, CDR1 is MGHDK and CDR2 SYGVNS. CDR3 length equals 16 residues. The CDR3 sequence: CASSEFNRGRAGGLFF. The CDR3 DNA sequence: TGTGCCAGCAGTGAATTCAACAGGGGGCGGGCCGGGGGGCTGTTTTTT.

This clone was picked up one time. The CDR3 DNA reads TGTGCCAGCACTTATCTCAGGGTCTCTGGGGCCAACGTCCTGACTTTC. It encodes CASTYLRVSGANVLTF. This chain connects TRBV11-3 to TRBJ2-6; D might be TRBD1 (5 bases). Germline CDR1 and CDR2: SGHNT and YENEEA. V dropped 7 bases and J dropped 0 bases, with 13 bases sitting between them. CDR3 length: 16 residues.

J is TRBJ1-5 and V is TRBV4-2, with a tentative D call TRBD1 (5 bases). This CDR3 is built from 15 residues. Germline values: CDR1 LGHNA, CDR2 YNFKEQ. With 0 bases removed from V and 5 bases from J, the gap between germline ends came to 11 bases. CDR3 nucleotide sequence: TGTGCCAGCAGCCAAGATGGGCAGGGCGATCAGCCCCAGCATTTT. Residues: CASSQDGQGDQPQHF.

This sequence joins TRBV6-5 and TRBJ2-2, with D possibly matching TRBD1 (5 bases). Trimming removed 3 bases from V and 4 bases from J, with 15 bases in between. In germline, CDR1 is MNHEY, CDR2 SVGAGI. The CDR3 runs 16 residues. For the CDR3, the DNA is TGTGCCAGCAGTTATTCGCCAGGGCGCGGCACCGGGGAGCTGTTTTTT. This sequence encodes CASSYSPGRGTGELFF.

The CDR3 bases are TGTGCCAGCAGCTTGGACGGGGGTCTAGTAGGGAACATTCAGTACTTC. Protein sequence: CASSLDGGLVGNIQYF. This chain links TRBV5-6 with TRBJ2-4; D possibly corresponds to TRBD2 (6 bases). This CDR3 is built from 16 residues. Trimming cost V 0 bases and J 7 bases, with 17 bases left between them. Germline values: CDR1 SGHDT, CDR2 YYEEEE.